This entry describes one T cell receptor (beta chain). The repertoire was sequenced with immunoSEQ multiplex PCR; TCRdb's copy has only in-frame clones and lacks some. The sample gives 200,000 to 250,000 clones, approximately 87% of which show up once; approximately 3.3% is in the top ten. This record comes from a study of blood T cell repertoires in COVID-19. Whole-study context: From T cells, B-cell-depleted T cells, or PBMCs came the material, which was cDNA or gDNA.

Trimming at V came to 7 bases and at J to 7 bases, leaving 11 bases not matched to a gene. Germline V lookup: CDR1 SGHTS, CDR2 YDEGEE. CDR3 length: 15 residues. Specimen: PBMCs or T cells enriched from blood (not recorded which). The chain couples TRBV5-8 to TRBJ2-1, with 10 bases that match TRBD1. The receptor comes from a woman aged 45-59 years in a cohort exposed to, infected with or recovered from COVID-19 (not recorded which). Here the CDR3 DNA reads TGTGCCAGCTGCCTCATAGGACAGGGGGTGAATGAGCAGTTCTTC. Amino acid sequence: CASCLIGQGVNEQFF.